This TCR beta chain was captured by sequencing in a study of spatial heterogeneity in lung cancer. At least ten counts were recorded for this clonotype. This CDR3 spans 16 amino acids. CDR1 and CDR2 (germline): MNHEY, SVGEGT. V lost 2 bases and J lost 6, with 17 bases in between. Time point reported: sample taken at primary tumor resection. Samples were donated by 72 untreated early-stage non-small cell lung cancer patients. TCRdb re-derived calls from the 5' RACE reads in MiXCR, one entry per CDR3 protein. The table has under 13,000 distinct CDR3 sequences, about 6.5% seen once; the top ten hold approximately 30%.

The specimen was PBMCs, collected at surgery. V gene TRBV6-2 or TRBV6-3 combines with J gene TRBJ1-5; tentative D call: TRBD1 (6 bases). This receptor was identified in a male donor with early-stage non-small cell lung cancer. CDR3: CASSYAVRGPPQPQHF. CDR3 bases: TGTGCCAGCAGTTACGCGGTCAGGGGCCCTCCTCAGCCCCAGCATTTT.